This record looks at one T cell receptor (beta chain) sequence and its context. Antigen specificity is unknown. Germline loops: CDR1 SGHDN, CDR2 FVKESK. The length of the CDR3 is 14 residues. The V and J ends lost 5 bases and 4 bases respectively, with 11 bases between them. Profiling relied on immunoSEQ multiplex PCR, and the TCRdb table lists in-frame clones only, not all of them. This sample has around 120,000 clones, with about 70% found just once. This specimen comes from a study of shared clonotypes between healthy human individuals. Study at large: Aged between 18 and 49, the donors were two women and three men.

CD45RO+ cells plus CCR7-negative CD45RA+ TemRA cells formed CD8 memory. Findings and limits, study-wide: An anticipated effect of sequencing depth on clonotype sharing among donors was recognized. With few donors, the genetic and exposure-history diversity represented was limited.

Sequences were obtained from memory CD8+ T cells sorted from blood. Subset in this sample: CD45RO+ cells pooled with CCR7-negative TemRA cells. V gene TRBV14 combines with J gene TRBJ2-2; no definite D call. This TCR derives from a woman in her twenties or thirties in good health. The CDR3 sequence: CASSGKLITGELFF. The CDR3 DNA sequence: TGTGCCAGCAGCGGCAAACTGATCACCGGGGAGCTGTTTTTT.